The sequence of this T cell receptor beta chain was determined in a study of CD8+CD57+ T cells in acquired aplastic anemia. The CDR3 sequence is 14 residues long. Germline lookup yields CDR1 WSHSY and CDR2 SAAADI. This clonotype was seen only a few times. The germline gene is not matched at one end of the junction; a read error may be the cause. According to the study, genomic DNA was the template for TCR beta VDJ and CDR3 profiling. TCRdb reprocessed the reads via MiXCR and lists one record per CDR3 protein. The sample shows about 470,000 distinct CDR3 sequences, around 32% of them seen only once. The patients chosen for sequencing had shown expansion of CD8+CD57+ cells (detected by flow cytometry).

The receptor's source is a human donor with aplastic anemia. The chain has TRBV10-2 and TRBJ2-7, with 9 bases identical to TRBD1. The specimen was sorted CD4+, CD8+, or CD8+CD57+ T cells (not recorded which) from PBMCs. In nucleotides, the CDR3 is TGTGCCTGCTACCGGGACAGGGATTCCTACGAGCAGTACTTC. This gives the protein CACYRDRDSYEQYF.